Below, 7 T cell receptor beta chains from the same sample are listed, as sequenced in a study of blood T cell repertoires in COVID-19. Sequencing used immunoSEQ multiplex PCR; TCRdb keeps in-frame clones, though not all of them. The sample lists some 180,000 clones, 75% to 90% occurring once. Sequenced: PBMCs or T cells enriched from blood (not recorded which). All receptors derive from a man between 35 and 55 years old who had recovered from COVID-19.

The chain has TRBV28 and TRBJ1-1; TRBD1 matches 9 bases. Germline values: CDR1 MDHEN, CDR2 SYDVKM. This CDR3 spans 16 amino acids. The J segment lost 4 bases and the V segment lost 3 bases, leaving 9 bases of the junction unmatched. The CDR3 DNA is TGTGCCAGCAGTTTTCCGACAGGGGGGGCGGTCACTGAAGCTTTCTTT. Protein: CASSFPTGGAVTEAFF.

The CDR3 loop reads CASSFLRGLDEQYF. The CDR3 region has the DNA TGTGCCAGCAGTTTCCTCAGGGGTCTCGACGAGCAGTACTTC. The V gene is TRBV27, the J gene TRBJ2-7; TRBD1 might be the D (6 bases). This CDR3 spans 14 amino acids. Looked up from germline, CDR1 is MNHEY and CDR2 is SMNVEV (reference sequence). Trimming took off 3 bases at V and 5 bases at J, with 14 bases between the two ends.

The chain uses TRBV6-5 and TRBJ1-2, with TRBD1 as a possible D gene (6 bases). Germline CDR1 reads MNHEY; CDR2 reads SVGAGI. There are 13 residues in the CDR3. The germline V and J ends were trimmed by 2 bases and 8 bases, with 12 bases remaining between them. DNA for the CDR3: TGTGCCAGCAGTTACCTCCCGGGGGGCGGCTACACCTTC. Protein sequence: CASSYLPGGGYTF.

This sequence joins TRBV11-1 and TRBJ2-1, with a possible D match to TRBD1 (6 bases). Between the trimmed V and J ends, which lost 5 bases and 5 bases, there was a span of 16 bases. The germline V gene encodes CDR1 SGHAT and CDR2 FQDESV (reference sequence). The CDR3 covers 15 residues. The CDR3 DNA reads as TGTGCCAGCAGCCCTCCGGGACAAACTAACAATGAGCAGTTCTTC. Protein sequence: CASSPPGQTNNEQFF. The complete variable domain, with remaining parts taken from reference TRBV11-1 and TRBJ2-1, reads EAEVAQSPRYKITEKSQAVAFWCDPISGHATLYWYRQILGQGPELLVQFQDESVVDDSQLPKDRFSAERLKGVDSTLKIQPAELGDSAMYLCASSPPGQTNNEQFFGPGTRLTVL.

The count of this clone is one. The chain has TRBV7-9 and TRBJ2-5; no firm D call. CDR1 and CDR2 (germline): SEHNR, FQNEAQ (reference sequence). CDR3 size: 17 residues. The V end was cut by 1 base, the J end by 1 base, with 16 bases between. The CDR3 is CASSLELAHVIQETQYF. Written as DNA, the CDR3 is TGTGCCAGCAGCTTAGAGCTTGCCCACGTAATCCAAGAGACCCAGTACTTC.

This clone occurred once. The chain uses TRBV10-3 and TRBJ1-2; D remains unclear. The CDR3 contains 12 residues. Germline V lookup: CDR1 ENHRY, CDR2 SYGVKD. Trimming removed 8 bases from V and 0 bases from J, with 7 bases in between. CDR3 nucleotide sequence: TGTGCCATCTTCCGGGCTAACTATGGCTACACCTTC. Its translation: CAIFRANYGYTF.

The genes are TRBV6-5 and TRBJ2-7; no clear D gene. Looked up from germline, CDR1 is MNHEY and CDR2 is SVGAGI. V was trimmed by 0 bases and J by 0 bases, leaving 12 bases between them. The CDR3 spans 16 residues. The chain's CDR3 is CASSYSSRTSSYEQYF. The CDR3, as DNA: TGTGCCAGCAGTTACTCGTCCAGAACGTCCTCCTACGAGCAGTACTTC.